This is a list of T cell receptor beta chains from one sample in a study of blood T cells in healthy people across ages. TCRdb re-derived calls from the 5' RACE reads in MiXCR, one entry per CDR3 protein. The data hold 1.4 million or so distinct CDR3 sequences, with roughly two fifths observed a single time. The sequenced material came from blood. The receptor source for this set is a woman in her late teens or twenties in good health. Both conserved end residues are trimmed from each CDR3. Fields, in order: clone size, J gene, V gene, CDR3 protein. Rows may omit the clone size; those that give it use once, few, many or a size class.

clone size: few; J gene: TRBJ2-3; V gene: TRBV11-2; CDR3 protein: ASTVVADTQY
clone size: NA; J gene: TRBJ1-1; V gene: TRBV6-2/TRBV6-3; CDR3 protein: ASRPSGGANTEAF
clone size: NA; J gene: TRBJ2-3; V gene: TRBV20-1; CDR3 protein: SANRASSTDTQY
clone size: few; J gene: TRBJ2-1; V gene: TRBV27; CDR3 protein: ASSFSGQGRGQF
clone size: NA; J gene: TRBJ2-1; V gene: TRBV5-1; CDR3 protein: ASSISGGAYYNEQF
clone size: NA; J gene: TRBJ2-5; V gene: TRBV6-6; CDR3 protein: ASSFTSKQETQY
clone size: few; J gene: TRBJ2-7; V gene: TRBV20-1; CDR3 protein: SARERASGRLEQY
clone size: few; J gene: TRBJ1-2; V gene: TRBV28; CDR3 protein: ASTYARGLSRDYT
clone size: once; J gene: TRBJ2-3; V gene: TRBV2; CDR3 protein: ASSERETSDTQY
clone size: NA; J gene: TRBJ1-1; V gene: TRBV5-1; CDR3 protein: ASSADSNTEAF
clone size: once; J gene: TRBJ2-1; V gene: TRBV11-2; CDR3 protein: ASSPPGLAGPQGF
clone size: NA; J gene: TRBJ1-2; V gene: TRBV30; CDR3 protein: AWSRIGAGSYGYT
clone size: NA; J gene: NA; V gene: TRBV7-2; CDR3 protein: ATLGDGETQY
clone size: NA; J gene: TRBJ2-5; V gene: TRBV30; CDR3 protein: AWSVTVGQGDEQY
clone size: NA; J gene: TRBJ2-2; V gene: TRBV7-8; CDR3 protein: ASSLQRVVATGELF
clone size: few; J gene: TRBJ1-2; V gene: TRBV18; CDR3 protein: ASSPRVDYGYT
clone size: few; J gene: TRBJ1-6; V gene: TRBV20-1; CDR3 protein: SARDQEGAYSPLH
clone size: NA; J gene: TRBJ1-1; V gene: TRBV6-1; CDR3 protein: ASTTTTGSTEAF
clone size: many; J gene: TRBJ2-7; V gene: TRBV12-3/TRBV12-4; CDR3 protein: ASSSTGTGHYEQY
clone size: few; J gene: TRBJ2-1; V gene: TRBV11-2; CDR3 protein: ASRRGDRGANEQF
clone size: NA; J gene: TRBJ1-2; V gene: TRBV4-2; CDR3 protein: ASSPYQGGSDGYT
clone size: NA; J gene: TRBJ2-1; V gene: TRBV7-2; CDR3 protein: ASSALREKQF
clone size: few; J gene: TRBJ2-1; V gene: TRBV6-5; CDR3 protein: ASRAGTRDEQF
clone size: NA; J gene: TRBJ2-2; V gene: TRBV11-2; CDR3 protein: ASSAQLASITGELF
clone size: few; J gene: TRBJ1-2; V gene: TRBV20-1; CDR3 protein: SAPDGVIGYGYT
clone size: many; J gene: TRBJ2-1; V gene: TRBV29-1; CDR3 protein: SVGGSNTEQF
clone size: few; J gene: TRBJ2-3; V gene: TRBV11-2; CDR3 protein: VSGGAPSTDTQY
clone size: few; J gene: TRBJ1-4; V gene: TRBV7-2; CDR3 protein: ASSLVLGVGAAEKLF
clone size: NA; J gene: TRBJ2-7; V gene: TRBV7-9; CDR3 protein: ASSTGRAEQY
clone size: NA; J gene: TRBJ2-5; V gene: TRBV20-1; CDR3 protein: SALVPGRETQY
clone size: NA; J gene: TRBJ2-3; V gene: TRBV27; CDR3 protein: ASSRGPGLDTQY
clone size: NA; J gene: TRBJ2-3; V gene: TRBV10-3; CDR3 protein: AISEPRDRAEY
clone size: NA; J gene: TRBJ2-1; V gene: TRBV11-1; CDR3 protein: ACSTTSSYNEQF
clone size: once; J gene: NA; V gene: TRBV20-1; CDR3 protein: SARDPTGSGQETQF
clone size: few; J gene: TRBJ1-1; V gene: TRBV3-1; CDR3 protein: ASSQEMPGLNTEAF
clone size: NA; J gene: TRBJ2-1; V gene: TRBV29-1; CDR3 protein: SVVVGPGVNEQF
clone size: NA; J gene: TRBJ1-4; V gene: TRBV29-1; CDR3 protein: SVGQPNEKLF
clone size: few; J gene: TRBJ2-5; V gene: TRBV10-1; CDR3 protein: ASNRTGRETQY
clone size: NA; J gene: TRBJ2-1; V gene: TRBV13; CDR3 protein: ASSSYLAGGLPGEQF
clone size: many; J gene: TRBJ2-5; V gene: TRBV20-1; CDR3 protein: SARPGLSSQETQY
clone size: NA; J gene: TRBJ2-1; V gene: TRBV7-9; CDR3 protein: ASSFEAGGDNEQF